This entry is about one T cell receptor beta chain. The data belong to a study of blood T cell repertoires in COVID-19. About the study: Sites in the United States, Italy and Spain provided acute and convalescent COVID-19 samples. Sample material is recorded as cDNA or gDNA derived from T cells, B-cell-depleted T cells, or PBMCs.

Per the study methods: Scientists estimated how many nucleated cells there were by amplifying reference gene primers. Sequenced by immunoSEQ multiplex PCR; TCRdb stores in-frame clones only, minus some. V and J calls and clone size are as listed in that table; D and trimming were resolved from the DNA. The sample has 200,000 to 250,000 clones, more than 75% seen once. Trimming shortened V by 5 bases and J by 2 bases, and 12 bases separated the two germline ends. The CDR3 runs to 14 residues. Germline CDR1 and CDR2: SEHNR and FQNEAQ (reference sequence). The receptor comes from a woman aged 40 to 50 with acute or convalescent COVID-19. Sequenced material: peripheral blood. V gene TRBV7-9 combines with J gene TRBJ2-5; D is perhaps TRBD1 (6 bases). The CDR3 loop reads CASSPYREQETQYF. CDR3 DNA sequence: TGTGCCAGCAGCCCATACAGGGAGCAAGAGACCCAGTACTTC.